The next 25 T cell receptor beta chains were all read from a single sample in a study of PD-L1 blockade in urothelial cancer. As for time point: peripheral blood 6 weeks after treatment start. The assay was immunoSEQ multiplex PCR, and TCRdb's table has in-frame clones only and misses some. Among some 110,000 clones listed, more than 85% were seen once. This specimen consisted of PBMCs, obtained around atezolizumab (anti-PD-L1) treatment. These receptors all stem from a man between 60 and 70 years old with urothelial cancer.

The chain uses TRBV5-5 and TRBJ1-1, with 7 nucleotides matching TRBD1. V dropped 2 bases and J dropped 2; count of bases not matched to a gene: 6. The CDR3 loop spans 15 amino acids. Germline CDR1 and CDR2: SGHKS and YYEKEE (reference sequence). The CDR3 here is CASSFLGTVNTEAFF. As DNA, the CDR3 is TGTGCCAGCAGCTTTCTAGGGACAGTTAACACTGAAGCTTTCTTT.

The J gene is TRBJ1-4, the V gene TRBV19, with TRBD1 matching over 7 bases. The CDR3 covers 14 residues. Germline V gene lookup returns CDR1 LNHDA and CDR2 SQIVND (reference sequence). V shed 6 bases and J 7 bases; nucleotides not matched to a gene: 8. The CDR3, as DNA: TGTGCCAGTAGAAGCAGAGGGGGCTCTGAAAAACTGTTTTTT. The encoded protein is CASRSRGGSEKLFF.

This sequence joins TRBV5-6 and TRBJ2-3; D gene unclear. The germline V gene has CDR1 SGHDT and CDR2 YYEEEE. This CDR3 spans 14 amino acids. V lost 2 bases and J 4 bases, leaving 11 bases between the germline ends. As DNA, the CDR3 is TGTGCCAGCAGCTTCGGCAGGTCCTCAGATACGCAGTATTTT. Translating gives CASSFGRSSDTQYF. Complete variable domain (other parts from reference TRBV5-6 and TRBJ2-3): DAGVTQSPTHLIKTRGQQVTLRCSPKSGHDTVSWYQQALGQGPQFIFQYYEEEERQRGNFPDRFSGHQFPNYSSELNVNALLLGDSALYLCASSFGRSSDTQYFGPGTRLTVL.

This rearrangement joins TRBV7-9 to TRBJ2-2; TRBD1 matches 7 bases. CDR3 length: 17 residues. V was pared by 0 bases and J by 3 bases, with 7 bases of the junction left unmatched. The V gene's germline CDR1 is SEHNR and CDR2 FQNEAQ (reference sequence). CDR3 sequence (DNA): TGTGCCAGCAGCTTAGCAGGGGGCAGGGGCGACACCGGGGAGCTGTTTTTT. It yields the protein CASSLAGGRGDTGELFF.

The chain recombines TRBV4-1 with TRBJ2-7; TRBD2 might be the D (5 bases). The CDR3 is 14 residues long. V was shortened by 1 base and J by 0 bases, with 7 bases between the two germline ends. Germline V CDR1 and CDR2: MGHRA, YSYEKL. The CDR3 spells CASSQVGSSYEQYF. CDR3 nucleotide sequence: TGCGCCAGCAGCCAAGTGGGGAGCTCCTACGAGCAGTACTTC.

V usage is TRBV7-2 and J usage is TRBJ2-5; TRBD2 aligns across 13 bases. V lost 1 base, J lost 1 base, and 3 bases stayed unmatched. The germline V gene encodes CDR1 SGHTA and CDR2 FQGNSA. The CDR3 spans 17 residues. The CDR3 bases are TGTGCCAGCAGCTTAGAGGGACTAGCGGGGCTCCAAGAGACCCAGTACTTC. Translating it yields CASSLEGLAGLQETQYF.

The chain joins TRBV6-5 to TRBJ1-5, with TRBD1 matching 7 bases. Germline lookup yields CDR1 MNHEY and CDR2 SVGAGI. The junction had 13 bases not matched to a gene; V was cut back by 6 bases and J by 8 bases. The CDR3 has 15 residues. CDR3 in amino acids: CASRAGTEGWEPQHF. For the CDR3, the DNA is TGTGCCAGCAGAGCCGGGACAGAGGGTTGGGAGCCCCAGCATTTT.

This chain joins TRBV10-3 and TRBJ2-3, with 7 bases aligning to TRBD1. V lost 4 bases to trimming and J lost 3 bases; unmatched junction nucleotides: 7. CDR3 size: 15 residues. Germline-derived CDR1 and CDR2 are ENHRY and SYGVKD. DNA of the CDR3: TGTGCCATCAGTGTAAACAGGGGAGAGACAGATACGCAGTATTTT. It yields the protein CAISVNRGETDTQYF.

V usage is TRBV5-6 and J usage is TRBJ2-3, with 7 bases aligning to TRBD1. V shed 4 bases, J shed 5 bases, and the junction held 10 bases outside the gene matches. The CDR3 sequence is 15 residues long. Germline CDR1 reads SGHDT; CDR2 reads YYEEEE. CDR3 sequence reads: CASSTFTGVGDTQYF. The CDR3 coding sequence is TGTGCCAGCAGCACCTTTACAGGGGTAGGAGATACGCAGTATTTT.

The chain joins TRBV19 to TRBJ2-4; 7 bases line up with TRBD1. The CDR3 length is 18 residues. J lost 0 bases, V lost 6 bases, and 14 bases had no gene match. Germline CDR1 and CDR2: LNHDA and SQIVND (reference sequence). The CDR3 DNA follows: TGTGCCAGTAGCTCCGGGACAGATCTTATTTTAGCCAAAAACATTCAGTACTTC. Protein sequence: CASSSGTDLILAKNIQYF.

The sample holds one count of this clone. CDR3 residues: CASSLLGPQTGELFF. Written as DNA, the CDR3 is TGTGCCAGCTCACTACTGGGGCCACAGACCGGGGAGCTGTTTTTT. V is TRBV18 and J is TRBJ2-2, with TRBD1 as a possible D gene (5 bases). CDR1 and CDR2 from the germline V gene are KGHSH and LQKENI. There are 15 residues in the CDR3. Trimming stripped 4 bases from V and 5 bases from J, with 14 bases between.

The chain uses TRBV19 and TRBJ1-5; perhaps TRBD1 as D (5 bases). With 6 bases removed from V and 3 bases from J, the gap between germline ends came to 15 bases. The CDR3 runs 15 residues. Germline CDR1 and CDR2: LNHDA and SQIVND (reference sequence). CDR3 nucleotide sequence: TGTGCCAGTAGCGCGAGCGGGGCCGCCAATCAGCCCCAGCATTTT. The encoded protein is CASSASGAANQPQHF.

CDR3 sequence (DNA): TGTGCCAGCAGCCGGGTCTCATCCTACGAGCAGTACTTC. It is translated as CASSRVSSYEQYF. This rearrangement joins TRBV7-2 to TRBJ2-7; D unclear. Germline V gives CDR1 SGHTA, CDR2 FQGNSA. The CDR3 loop spans 13 amino acids. Trimming pared 5 bases from V and 1 base from J, leaving 9 bases between. Based on the CDR3 plus reference TRBV7-2 and TRBJ2-7, the full variable domain is GAGVSQSPSNKVTEKGKDVELRCDPISGHTALYWYRQSLGQGLEFLIYFQGNSAPDKSGLPSDRFSAERTGGSVSTLTIQRTQQEDSAVYLCASSRVSSYEQYFGPGTRLTVT.

V and J are TRBV30 and TRBJ2-3; the match to TRBD1 covers 9 bases. V was clipped by 5 bases and J by 6 bases; unmatched bases: 12. Looked up from germline, CDR1 is GTSNPN and CDR2 is SVGIG (reference sequence). The CDR3 runs to 15 residues. The CDR3: CAWGRQGGPFDTQYF. The CDR3 nucleotides are TGTGCCTGGGGGAGACAGGGGGGACCCTTCGATACGCAGTATTTT.

This clone was seen once. This chain links TRBV4-2 with TRBJ2-7; 12 positions match TRBD2. V lost 3 bases, J lost 4 bases, and 7 bases stayed unmatched. The germline gives CDR1 LGHNA, CDR2 YNFKEQ. This CDR3 comprises 16 residues. CDR3 DNA: TGTGCCAGCAGCCAGGCTAGCGGGAGGGCGGATTACGAGCAGTACTTC. Protein product: CASSQASGRADYEQYF.

V gene TRBV5-1 combines with J gene TRBJ2-5, with a possible D match to TRBD1 (6 bases). V lost 9 bases to trimming and J lost 5 bases, with 17 bases between them. From germline, CDR1 is SGHRS and CDR2 YFSETQ. The CDR3 totals 13 residues. CDR3 nucleotides: TGCGCCACCAGTACAGGGAAGTGGGAGACCCAGTACTTC. Its translation is CATSTGKWETQYF.

CDR3 region: CASSLSTGSFQPQHF. CDR3 in DNA: TGTGCCAGCAGCTTGTCGACGGGATCGTTTCAGCCCCAGCATTTT. The chain has TRBV5-6 and TRBJ1-5; D unresolved. CDR3 length: 15 residues. Germline V lookup: CDR1 SGHDT, CDR2 YYEEEE. Trimming stripped 1 base from V and 6 bases from J, with 14 bases between. Looking up the rest from reference TRBV5-6 and TRBJ1-5 gives the full variable domain: DAGVTQSPTHLIKTRGQQVTLRCSPKSGHDTVSWYQQALGQGPQFIFQYYEEEERQRGNFPDRFSGHQFPNYSSELNVNALLLGDSALYLCASSLSTGSFQPQHFGDGTRLSIL.

The chain employs TRBV4-1 and TRBJ2-3; 9 nucleotides line up with TRBD2. Germline loops: CDR1 MGHRA, CDR2 YSYEKL. Trimming at V came to 3 bases and at J to 4 bases, leaving 14 bases not matched to a gene. The CDR3 covers 18 residues. CDR3 nucleotide sequence: TGCGCCAGCAGCCAGGGGGGATGGGCGGGGGGGCCAGCAGATACGCAGTATTTT. It codes for CASSQGGWAGGPADTQYF.

Only one count was recorded for this clone. The rearrangement uses TRBV19 and TRBJ1-5; D is possibly TRBD1 (6 bases). The CDR3 covers 17 residues. Trimming took off 1 base at V and 3 bases at J, with 16 bases between the two ends. Germline V gene data show CDR1 as LNHDA and CDR2 as SQIVND (reference sequence). CDR3 amino acids: CASSIGGGGSANQPQHF. The DNA of the CDR3 is TGTGCCAGTAGTATAGGCGGGGGGGGCTCTGCCAATCAGCCCCAGCATTTT.

The V and J genes are TRBV10-3 and TRBJ2-1, with 13 bases fitting TRBD2. The CDR3 sequence is 16 residues long. Trimming took 5 bases from V and 7 from J; bases not matched to a gene: 8. The germline CDR1 and CDR2 sequences are ENHRY and SYGVKD. The CDR3 spells CAISKTSGRAPNEQFF. CDR3 bases: TGTGCCATCAGTAAAACTAGCGGGAGGGCCCCTAATGAGCAGTTCTTC.

The V and J genes are TRBV28 and TRBJ2-1, with 9 bases fitting TRBD2. The J segment lost 10 bases and the V segment lost 8 bases, leaving 15 bases of the junction unmatched. The CDR3 has 15 amino acids. Per germline, CDR1 MDHEN and CDR2 SYDVKM. CDR3 loop: CASVAGVRPSGEQFF. DNA of the CDR3: TGTGCCAGCGTAGCGGGAGTTCGCCCCTCGGGCGAGCAGTTCTTC.

The rearrangement links TRBV30 to TRBJ1-6; D not resolved. This CDR3 is built from 16 residues. Deletions cut 0 bases from V and 6 bases from J, with 15 bases between. Germline V gene sequence: CDR1 GTSNPN, CDR2 SVGIG (reference sequence). CDR3 DNA sequence: TGTGCCTGGAGTGTAGCAAGGAGCGGTGGTAATTCACCCCTCCACTTT. This sequence encodes CAWSVARSGGNSPLHF.

This clone came up a few times. In DNA form, the CDR3 reads TGTGCCAGCAGTGAGAGGTCAGGGGGCCGCTTAGAGACCCAGTACTTC. Its protein product is CASSERSGGRLETQYF. The rearrangement links TRBV2 to TRBJ2-5; 8 bases are a match to TRBD1. This CDR3 is built from 16 residues. Germline V gene lookup returns CDR1 SNHLY and CDR2 FYNNEI. V lost 3 bases to trimming and J lost 4 bases; unmatched junction nucleotides: 10.

This chain joins TRBV19 and TRBJ2-7; TRBD2 aligns across 9 bases. V was pared by 6 bases and J by 2 bases, with 14 bases of the junction left unmatched. Germline V gives CDR1 LNHDA, CDR2 SQIVND (reference sequence). This CDR3 has 17 residues. DNA of the CDR3: TGTGCCAGTAGCCAAAAGGCTAGCGGGATGCAGCCCTACGAGCAGTACTTC. This gives the protein CASSQKASGMQPYEQYF.

This sequence joins TRBV5-8 and TRBJ2-7; D might be TRBD1 (5 bases). V lost 3 bases and J lost 0, with 10 bases in between. This CDR3 is built from 14 residues. The germline V gene has CDR1 SGHTS and CDR2 YDEGEE. CDR3 nucleotides: TGTGCCAGCAGCTCAGGGCGATCCTCCTACGAGCAGTACTTC. This encodes CASSSGRSSYEQYF. Full variable domain (rest looked up from reference TRBV5-8 and TRBJ2-7): EAGVTQSPTHLIKTRGQQATLRCSPISGHTSVYWYQQALGLGLQFLLWYDEGEERNRGNFPPRFSGRQFPNYSSELNVNALELEDSALYLCASSSGRSSYEQYFGPGTRLTVT.